The 14 T cell receptor beta chains in this list originate from one sample, sequenced in a study of TIL therapy for anti-PD-1-resistant metastatic lung cancer (dated by TCRdb to the early 2020s). The time point label corresponds to: pre-treatment sample, taken before nivolumab and TIL therapy. Excised metastases, mostly pleural nodules or supraclavicular lymph nodes, were used as baseline tumor samples and were taken from the same resection from which TIL were grown. The immunoSEQ v3 hsTCRB kit was used to amplify TCR beta CDR3 regions from genomic DNA through bias-controlled multiplex PCR. As stored in TCRdb, this immuneACCESS dataset retains in-frame rearrangements with V and J assigned. A fraction of the clones does not appear; measured against another copy, unresolved V genes explain less than half of the discrepancy, and the remainder lacks a known reason. The sample has tens of thousands of clones on record, 65% to 80% of them singletons. The top ten hold roughly 6% of the sample.

The material sequenced was tumor tissue, taken at baseline. These receptor sequences come from a person between 30 and 80 years old with non-small cell lung cancer.

This clone was found a few times. This sequence joins TRBV5-8 and TRBJ2-1, with 8 bases fitting TRBD2. V lost 2 bases to trimming and J lost 6 bases; unmatched junction nucleotides: 7. CDR3 size: 15 residues. Germline V lookup: CDR1 SGHTS, CDR2 YDEGEE. This CDR3 is CASSLGVTSANEQFF. The CDR3 DNA sequence: TGTGCCAGCAGCTTAGGGGTGACTAGCGCCAATGAGCAGTTCTTC. The full variable domain, completed using reference TRBV5-8 and TRBJ2-1, is EAGVTQSPTHLIKTRGQQATLRCSPISGHTSVYWYQQALGLGLQFLLWYDEGEERNRGNFPPRFSGRQFPNYSSELNVNALELEDSALYLCASSLGVTSANEQFFGPGTRLTVL.

The chain couples TRBV7-2 to TRBJ2-7, with TRBD1 identical over 9 bases. The CDR3 extends over 15 amino acids. From germline, CDR1 is SGHTA and CDR2 FQGNSA. Trimming cost V 8 bases and J 5 bases; bases outside gene matches: 13. CDR3 loop: CASRSAGTGSHEQYF. Written as DNA, the CDR3 is TGTGCCAGCCGATCAGCCGGGACAGGGTCCCACGAGCAGTACTTC.

V gene TRBV5-1 combines with J gene TRBJ2-6; tentative D call: TRBD1 (5 bases). Deletions cut 2 bases from V and 0 bases from J, with 15 bases between. The CDR3 loop spans 18 amino acids. Per the germline V gene, CDR1 is SGHRS and CDR2 is YFSETQ. The DNA of the CDR3 is TGCGCCAGCAGCTTAAGACAGACAACGGACTCTGGGGCCAACGTCCTGACTTTC. Protein product: CASSLRQTTDSGANVLTF.

The gene calls are TRBV6-5 and TRBJ1-3; 8 bases map to TRBD1. V lost 5 bases, J lost 2 bases, and 5 bases stayed unmatched. The CDR3 runs to 15 residues. From germline, CDR1 is MNHEY and CDR2 SVGAGI. The CDR3 region is CASSTGQGPGNTIYF. CDR3 sequence (DNA): TGTGCCAGCAGTACCGGACAGGGACCTGGAAACACCATATATTTT.

This chain links TRBV5-1 with TRBJ2-7; D ambiguous. The germline gives CDR1 SGHRS, CDR2 YFSETQ. V lost 3 bases and J lost 2, with 12 bases in between. The CDR3 is 14 amino acids. The CDR3 DNA sequence: TGCGCCAGCAGCTCTCCAACAGTTGCCTACGAGCAGTACTTC. This sequence encodes CASSSPTVAYEQYF.

This sequence joins TRBV28 and TRBJ1-4; D uncertain. Germline V gives CDR1 MDHEN, CDR2 SYDVKM. The CDR3 sequence is 13 residues long. The germline V and J ends were trimmed by 3 bases and 8 bases, with 10 bases remaining between them. The CDR3 DNA is TGTGCCAGCAGTTTTGGAGGGTACGAAAAACTGTTTTTT. Residues: CASSFGGYEKLFF.

This chain links TRBV30 with TRBJ1-2; D ambiguous. CDR1 and CDR2 from the germline V gene are GTSNPN and SVGIG (reference sequence). This CDR3 region has 13 residues. V was pared by 3 bases and J by 3 bases, with 11 bases between. This CDR3 is CAWSPDRDYGYTF. CDR3 in DNA: TGTGCCTGGAGCCCAGACCGGGACTATGGCTACACCTTC.

The sample holds a few counts of this clone. This chain links TRBV7-8 with TRBJ1-6; no firm D call. The V and J ends lost 5 bases and 0 bases respectively, with 11 bases between them. Germline-derived CDR1 and CDR2 are SGHVS and FQNEAQ. The CDR3 runs 16 residues. The DNA for the CDR3 is TGTGCCAGCAGCCTCCCAGTCAGCTCCTATAATTCACCCCTCCACTTT. Residues: CASSLPVSSYNSPLHF.

The V and J genes are TRBV27 and TRBJ2-7, with D tentatively TRBD2 (6 bases). The V gene lost 0 bases and the J gene lost 1 base, with 16 bases spanning the gap. Germline CDR1 reads MNHEY; CDR2 reads SMNVEV (reference sequence). The CDR3 covers 17 residues. This chain's CDR3 is CASSLSRGIDRSYEQYF. CDR3 coding DNA: TGTGCCAGCAGTTTATCACGGGGGATCGATAGGTCCTACGAGCAGTACTTC.

V is TRBV15 and J is TRBJ1-1; possibly TRBD1 for D (5 bases). V was shortened by 1 base and J by 6 bases, with 9 bases between the two germline ends. The germline V gene has CDR1 LNHNV and CDR2 YYDKDF (reference sequence). The CDR3 is 13 residues long. DNA of the CDR3: TGTGCCACCAGCAGAGTAGGGGAGTCTGAAGCTTTCTTT. It is translated as CATSRVGESEAFF. The variable domain in full, with the rest retrieved from reference TRBV15 and TRBJ1-1, is DAMVIQNPRYQVTQFGKPVTLSCSQTLNHNVMYWYQQKSSQAPKLLFHYYDKDFNNEADTPDNFQSRRPNTSFCFLDIRSPGLGDTAMYLCATSRVGESEAFFGQGTRLTVV.

With regard to this clone: The junction does not match germline at one end; this may be a read error. This chain links TRBV13 with TRBJ1-1, with D uncertain. The CDR3 spans 13 residues. CDR1 PRHDT and CDR2 FYEKMQ come from the germline V gene (reference sequence). Here the CDR3 DNA reads TGTGCCAGCAGCTTAGGTCAGAACGCTGAAGCTTTCTTT. Amino acid sequence: CASSLGQNAEAFF.

The chain joins TRBV10-1 to TRBJ1-3; unclear D gene. The CDR3 length is 18 residues. Germline values: CDR1 WNHNN, CDR2 SYGVQD (reference sequence). Trimming cost V 0 bases and J 0 bases, with 15 bases left between them. The CDR3 DNA reads TGCGCCAGCAGTGAGTCGCAAAGTGGGCAGAACTCTGGAAACACCATATATTTT. It codes for CASSESQSGQNSGNTIYF.

In this sample, this clone turned up a few times. The chain recombines TRBV7-7 with TRBJ2-2; D gene uncertain. CDR1 is SSHAT and CDR2 is FNYEAQ in the germline V gene (reference sequence). The ends were cut back, 5 bases at V and 7 bases at J, with 11 bases in the middle. The CDR3 length is 13 residues. The CDR3 sequence: CASSLSVIGELFF. In DNA, the CDR3 is TGTGCCAGCAGCCTCTCGGTAATCGGGGAGCTGTTTTTT.

The rearrangement uses TRBV5-1 and TRBJ2-3, with TRBD2 matching over 8 bases. The germline V gene has CDR1 SGHRS and CDR2 YFSETQ. J was trimmed by 4 bases and V by 4 bases; bases with no gene match: 11. This CDR3 is built from 16 residues. The DNA of the CDR3 is TGCGCCAGCAGCCCTAATAGCGGGACTGTTTCAGATACGCAGTATTTT. It encodes CASSPNSGTVSDTQYF.